This T cell receptor (beta chain) originates from a study of blood T cell repertoires in COVID-19. Study-level background: COVID-19 samples from acute and convalescent phases originated in the United States, Italy and Spain. Sources were T cells, B-cell-depleted T cells, or PBMCs; the material itself was cDNA or gDNA.

Germline values: CDR1 SNHLY, CDR2 FYNNEI. The CDR3 has 14 amino acids. Deletions cut 2 bases from V and 5 bases from J, with 13 bases between. Original processing notes: Reference gene primer amplification gave estimated nucleated cell counts. Libraries were prepared by immunoSEQ multiplex PCR; TCRdb keeps only in-frame clonotypes and omits some of them. From that table come the V and J calls and clone size; the DNA was used to work out D and trimming. This table holds approximately 260,000 clones, roughly nine tenths found once. The chain couples TRBV2 to TRBJ2-7; D ambiguous. The sequencing sample was made of peripheral blood. The receptor was derived from a woman aged 40 to 55 who had recovered from COVID-19. The CDR3 nucleotides read TGTGCCAGCAGTGAATTAGTTCTTAGCCACGAGCAGTACTTC. Its protein is CASSELVLSHEQYF.